The rows below give T cell receptor beta chains drawn from one sample of a study of T cell changes during pregnancy in multiple sclerosis. The data were produced by immunoSEQ multiplex PCR, yet TCRdb's version contains in-frame clones alone and is incomplete. This table has 55,000 or so clones, 92% appearing once. This specimen consisted of CD4+ T cells from peripheral blood mononuclear cells, obtained after pregnancy. The origin of the receptors is a female donor in good health, enrolled as a control in a pregnancy study. CDR3s leave out the opening cysteine and the closing phenylalanine or tryptophan. Fields, in order: J gene, D gene, V gene, CDR3 protein. D genes are given only for firm matches.

J: TRBJ1-1; D: NA; V: TRBV18; CDR3: ASSPSPTGREAF
J: TRBJ1-4; D: NA; V: TRBV28; CDR3: ASRDAKGSEKLF
J: TRBJ1-1; D: TRBD1; V: TRBV5-6; CDR3: ASSLFDRASGEAF
J: TRBJ2-4; D: NA; V: TRBV7-2; CDR3: ASSLVGAKNIQY
J: TRBJ1-4; D: TRBD1; V: TRBV28; CDR3: AARQGLSEKLF
J: TRBJ2-2; D: NA; V: TRBV28; CDR3: ASSLGGAGTGELF
J: TRBJ1-6; D: TRBD1; V: TRBV6-6; CDR3: ASSPRQGGNSPLH
J: TRBJ2-5; D: NA; V: TRBV4-3; CDR3: ASSPSSNAAETQY
J: TRBJ2-1; D: NA; V: TRBV6-4; CDR3: ASRGYNEQF
J: TRBJ1-5; D: NA; V: TRBV6-6; CDR3: ASSYSTGTGQPQH
J: TRBJ2-5; D: TRBD2; V: TRBV5-1; CDR3: ASSPGTSGGQETQY
J: TRBJ2-7; D: TRBD1; V: TRBV7-2; CDR3: ASSRTGDFYEQY
J: TRBJ2-7; D: TRBD1; V: TRBV7-7; CDR3: ASSPGTGGEQY
J: TRBJ1-3; D: NA; V: TRBV2; CDR3: ASSITGSSGNTIY
J: TRBJ2-7; D: NA; V: TRBV7-6; CDR3: ASSLSAASYEQY
J: TRBJ2-5; D: TRBD1; V: TRBV7-2; CDR3: ASSKGLTGTGVETQY
J: TRBJ2-5; D: NA; V: TRBV30; CDR3: GGRAGETQY
J: TRBJ2-2; D: NA; V: TRBV5-1; CDR3: ASSLNGGTGELF
J: TRBJ1-2; D: NA; V: TRBV14; CDR3: ASSQDPEGLVYGYT
J: TRBJ1-6; D: TRBD1; V: TRBV5-1; CDR3: ASSLTWDSGNSPLH
J: TRBJ1-1; D: NA; V: TRBV29-1; CDR3: SVADRRGGEAF
J: TRBJ1-5; D: NA; V: TRBV18; CDR3: ASSPKGQPQH